Following are 18 T cell receptor beta chains from one sample sequenced in a study of T cells in women clearing cervical HPV infection. Here immunoSEQ multiplex PCR was the method, and the copy in TCRdb shows in-frame clones only, minus some. The sample has about 15,000 clones. The sequencing input was blood buffy coat. These receptor sequences come from a woman between 18 and 69 years old with a cervical HPV16 infection that either progressed to CIN3+ or cleared (not recorded which).

As for this clone: The sequenced fragment ends 3 residues before the CDR3 boundary, so the rest is inferred from the germline J gene. The chain carries TRBV28 and TRBJ1-2, with D unresolved. The CDR3 length is 13 residues. V was clipped by 3 bases and J by 2 bases, with 7 bases between them. The V gene's germline CDR1 is MDHEN and CDR2 SYDVKM. The sequenced part of the CDR3 DNA is TGTGCCAGCAGTTTTGTGGGCAACTATGGC. This gives the protein CASSFVGNYG. The CDR3 in its entirety is CASSFVGNYGYTF.

To note about this clone: Read sequence stops 3 residues before the CDR3 end, and the germline J gene provides the missing end. The chain couples TRBV7-9 to TRBJ1-1, with TRBD1 identical over 7 bases. J was trimmed by 6 bases and V by 5 bases; bases with no gene match: 12. CDR1 and CDR2 from the germline V gene are SEHNR and FQNEAQ (reference sequence). This CDR3 region has 15 residues. The CDR3 region is CASSLDSRGVSEAFF. The sequenced part of the CDR3 DNA is TGTGCCAGCAGCCTAGATAGCAGGGGGGTGTCTGAA.

For this clone: The observed sequence ends 3 residues before the CDR3 terminus, with the missing tail filled in from the germline J gene. The rearrangement uses TRBV24-1 and TRBJ2-2; 10 bases line up with TRBD1. The junction had 7 bases not matched to a gene; V was cut back by 4 bases and J by 6 bases. Germline V gene data show CDR1 as KGHDR and CDR2 as SFDVKD. The CDR3 is made up of 16 amino acids. CDR3 DNA (partial): TGTGCCACCAGTGACCTCCGGACAGGGGGTCCCGGGGAG. The encoded protein is CATSDLRTGGPGE. The CDR3 in its entirety is CATSDLRTGGPGELFF.

Worth noting for this clone: The CDR3 is cut off 3 residues early in the read; its end comes from the germline J gene. V usage is TRBV2 and J usage is TRBJ1-1; TRBD1 matches 8 bases. Germline V lookup: CDR1 SNHLY, CDR2 FYNNEI. This CDR3 region has 16 residues. V lost 7 bases and J lost 0; bases outside the gene matches: 10. The CDR3 loop is CASKGLTGDLNTEAFF. CDR3 DNA, as far as it was read: TGTGCCAGCAAAGGCTTGACAGGGGACTTGAACACTGAA.

A remark on this clone: The CDR3 end falls 3 residues outside the read, so it is completed with the germline J gene. At the DNA level, this CDR3 is encoded by other sequences in the same sample as well. The gene calls are TRBV5-1 and TRBJ1-1; a weak D match, TRBD1 (5 bases). The CDR3 spans 14 residues. Trimming pared 4 bases from V and 4 bases from J, leaving 14 bases between. CDR1 and CDR2 from the germline V gene are SGHRS and YFSETQ. The CDR3 is CASSVPSGSTEAFF. The DNA read from the CDR3 is TGCGCCAGCAGCGTTCCTTCAGGGAGCACTGAA.

Turning to this clone: The observed sequence ends 3 residues before the CDR3 terminus, with the missing tail filled in from the germline J gene. The chain joins TRBV6-1 to TRBJ1-1; D remains unclear. Germline values: CDR1 MNHNS, CDR2 SASEGT. There are 14 residues in the CDR3. CDR3 sequence: CASSVGPFASGAFF. The CDR3 bases that were read are TGTGCCAGCAGTGTAGGGCCATTCGCGTCTGGA.

As regards this clone: The missing CDR3 end, 3 residues past where the read stops, is filled in from the germline J gene. The V and J genes are TRBV20-1 and TRBJ2-3; TRBD2 matches 15 bases. Trimming cost V 6 bases and J 2 bases; bases outside gene matches: 9. Germline V gene sequence: CDR1 DFQATT, CDR2 SNEGSKA (reference sequence). The CDR3 has 17 residues. CDR3 loop: CSARTSGRGTPTDTQYF. Incomplete CDR3 DNA: TGCAGTGCCCGGACTAGCGGGAGGGGAACCCCCACAGATACG.

Notes on this clone: The DNA ends 3 residues before the CDR3 does, and the rest of the CDR3 is filled in from the germline J gene. The chain recombines TRBV29-1 with TRBJ2-3; 8 bases are shared with TRBD2. CDR1 SQVTM and CDR2 ANQGSEA come from the germline V gene. Trimming removed 7 bases from V and 0 bases from J; junction bases left unmatched: 3. This CDR3 region has 13 residues. Incomplete CDR3 DNA: TGCAGCGGTACTAGCGGTAGCACAGATACG. Residues: CSGTSGSTDT. The CDR3 as a whole reads CSGTSGSTDTQYF.

Regarding this clone: The read terminates 3 residues ahead of where the CDR3 ends, so the germline J gene completes it. This chain links TRBV10-3 with TRBJ1-2; TRBD1 aligns across 7 bases. The CDR3 is 14 amino acids. Germline lookup yields CDR1 ENHRY and CDR2 SYGVKD. CDR3 in amino acids: CAISDRQGNYGYTF. The covered CDR3 bases are TGTGCCATCAGTGACCGACAGGGTAATTACGGC.

As for this clone: The read ends 3 residues early relative to the CDR3; the germline J gene fills the gap. V is TRBV7-9 and J is TRBJ1-1; TRBD1 is a possible D gene (5 bases). The germline CDR1 and CDR2 sequences are SEHNR and FQNEAQ (reference sequence). The CDR3 length is 14 residues. V was shortened by 5 bases and J by 5 bases, with 15 bases between the two germline ends. The CDR3 bases that were read are TGTGCCAGCAGCAAACGGCAGGGAGGGACTGAA. Translated, it gives CASSKRQGGTE. The full CDR3 reads CASSKRQGGTEAFF. Together with reference TRBV7-9 and TRBJ1-1, the CDR3 gives the full variable domain: DTGVSQNPRHKITKRGQNVTFRCDPISEHNRLYWYRQTLGQGPEFLTYFQNEAQLEKSRLLSDRFSAERPKGSFSTLEIQRTEQGDSAMYLCASSKRQGGTEAFFGQGTRLTVV.

On this clone itself: The read terminates 3 residues before the CDR3 end, so the remaining end is supplied by the germline J gene. V and J are TRBV2 and TRBJ1-2; D call uncertain. The germline V and J ends were trimmed by 2 bases and 4 bases, with 8 bases remaining between them. The CDR3 has 13 residues. Germline values: CDR1 SNHLY, CDR2 FYNNEI. Incomplete CDR3 DNA: TGTGCCAGCAGTGAACAGGCACCCTATGGC. Translation: CASSEQAPYG. The CDR3 in full is CASSEQAPYGYTF.

To note about this clone: From the germline J gene comes the end of the CDR3, since the read stops 3 residues before it. The genes are TRBV10-3 and TRBJ1-2, with D perhaps matching TRBD1 (6 bases). The CDR3 covers 14 residues. CDR1 is ENHRY, CDR2 SYGVKD, per germline. Trimming took 2 bases from V and 2 from J, leaving 9 bases between them. CDR3 amino acids: CAISERRGNYGYTF. CDR3 DNA, as far as it was read: TGTGCCATCAGTGAGAGGAGGGGGAACTATGGC.

Remarks on this clone: The read gets to within 3 residues of the CDR3 end, and the germline J gene fills in the rest. This chain connects TRBV20-1 to TRBJ1-3; tentatively, D is TRBD1 (5 bases). Trimming took 2 bases from V and 2 from J, leaving 13 bases between them. Germline CDR1 and CDR2: DFQATT and SNEGSKA (reference sequence). The CDR3 totals 15 residues. The chain's CDR3 is CSARPRVGTGNTIYF. CDR3 bases read: TGCAGTGCTAGACCCAGGGTCGGGACTGGAAACACC.

About this clone: The CDR3 end is not reached by the read, which stops 3 residues before it; the germline J gene fills it in. The chain combines TRBV20-1 with TRBJ2-1, with 7 bases matching TRBD2. CDR1 and CDR2 from the germline V gene are DFQATT and SNEGSKA (reference sequence). The CDR3 extends over 16 amino acids. J lost 8 bases, V lost 5 bases, and 18 bases had no gene match. Here the CDR3 reads CSAAPIAGHPGYEQFF. Incomplete CDR3 DNA: TGCAGTGCTGCACCAATAGCGGGCCACCCCGGGTATGAG.

With regard to this clone: The read ends 3 residues before the CDR3 terminus; that terminus is restored from the germline J gene. This chain uses TRBV10-2 with TRBJ1-1; 7 bases map to TRBD1. CDR1 WSHSY and CDR2 SAAADI come from the germline V gene. The CDR3 has 15 amino acids. V lost 6 bases and J lost 2; bases outside the gene matches: 9. The part of the CDR3 DNA that was read is TGCGCCAGCAGGACTATCGAGGGGGCTAACACTGAA. It encodes CASRTIEGANTE. The whole CDR3 is CASRTIEGANTEAFF.

Of note for this clone: The read terminates 3 residues before the CDR3 end, so the remaining end is supplied by the germline J gene. The chain carries TRBV18 and TRBJ1-2; D perhaps matches TRBD1 (5 bases). Germline assignment: CDR1 KGHSH and CDR2 LQKENI. Deletions cut 3 bases from V and 4 bases from J, with 9 bases between. This CDR3 is 13 amino acids long. This chain's CDR3 is CASSPEQGYGYTF. The CDR3 DNA, read in part, is TGTGCCAGCTCACCGGAGCAGGGCTATGGC.

As for this clone: With the read ending 3 residues before the CDR3 end, the germline J gene is used to fill in that end. This chain connects TRBV19 to TRBJ2-2; D is possibly TRBD2 (5 bases). The CDR3 consists of 13 residues. Trimming took 6 bases from V and 2 from J, leaving 7 bases between them. Per the germline V gene, CDR1 is LNHDA and CDR2 is SQIVND (reference sequence). CDR3 DNA, as far as it was read: TGTGCCAGTAGGGACTCAAACACCGGGGAG. It encodes CASRDSNTGE. The CDR3 in its entirety is CASRDSNTGELFF.

Worth noting for this clone: The read ends 3 residues before the CDR3 terminus; that terminus is restored from the germline J gene. The gene calls are TRBV7-9 and TRBJ2-3; 7 nucleotides match TRBD1. Unmatched junction bases numbered 9, after V lost 6 bases and J lost 6 bases. Germline V lookup: CDR1 SEHNR, CDR2 FQNEAQ (reference sequence). This CDR3 contains 14 residues. The CDR3 region is CASRGTELGDTQYF. The CDR3 DNA, read in part, is TGTGCCAGCAGGGGGACAGAACTCGGGGATACG.